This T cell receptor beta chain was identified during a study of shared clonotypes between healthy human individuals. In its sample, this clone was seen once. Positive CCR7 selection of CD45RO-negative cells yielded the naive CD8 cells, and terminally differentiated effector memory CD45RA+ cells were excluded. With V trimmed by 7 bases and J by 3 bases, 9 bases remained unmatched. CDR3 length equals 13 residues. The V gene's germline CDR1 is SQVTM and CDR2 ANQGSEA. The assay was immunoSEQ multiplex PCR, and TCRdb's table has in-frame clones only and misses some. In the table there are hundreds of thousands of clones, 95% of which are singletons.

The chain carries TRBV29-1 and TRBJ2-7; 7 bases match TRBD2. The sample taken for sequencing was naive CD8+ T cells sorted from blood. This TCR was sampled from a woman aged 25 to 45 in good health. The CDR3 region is CSAEGAGDYEQYF. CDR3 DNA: TGCAGCGCCGAGGGCGCGGGAGACTACGAGCAGTACTTC.